These 21 T cell receptor beta chains share one sample of origin, sequenced in a study of cytomegalovirus exposure and HLA in healthy donors. TCRdb keeps only in-frame clones here, not all; method: immunoSEQ multiplex PCR. The sample holds about 63,000 clones, 70% to 90% seen once. Material: PBMCs. These receptors were taken from a woman between 18 and 29 years old in good health and CMV-seronegative.

The J gene is TRBJ2-1, the V gene TRBV5-4; no clear D gene. CDR3 length equals 12 residues. The germline V gene encodes CDR1 SGHNT and CDR2 YYREEE (reference sequence). The germline V and J ends were trimmed by 2 bases and 10 bases, with 10 bases remaining between them. The DNA of the CDR3 is TGTGCCAGCAGCTTTAGCTCGGTCGAGCAGTTCTTC. Protein sequence: CASSFSSVEQFF.

This chain uses TRBV4-2 with TRBJ1-5, with D uncertain. CDR3 length: 15 amino acids. Germline V gene lookup returns CDR1 LGHNA and CDR2 YNFKEQ. With 0 bases removed from V and 2 bases from J, the gap between germline ends came to 8 bases. The CDR3 sequence is CASSQDEFGNQPQHF. The CDR3, as DNA: TGTGCCAGCAGCCAAGACGAGTTTGGCAATCAGCCCCAGCATTTT.

The chain has TRBV7-9 and TRBJ2-5; D is perhaps TRBD1 (5 bases). There are 14 residues in the CDR3. Germline lookup yields CDR1 SEHNR and CDR2 FQNEAQ (reference sequence). V lost 2 bases and J lost 5, with 12 bases in between. DNA of the CDR3: TGTGCCAGCAGCTTAATCAGCCAGGGTGAGACCCAGTACTTC. The encoded protein is CASSLISQGETQYF.

This clone appeared a single time. The rearrangement uses TRBV7-9 and TRBJ1-2; a possible D gene is TRBD1 (5 bases). The CDR3 is 18 amino acids. Germline V gives CDR1 SEHNR, CDR2 FQNEAQ (reference sequence). Deletions cut 1 base from V and 2 bases from J, with 20 bases between. CDR3 loop: CASSLGRAGQRVNYGYTF. In DNA, the CDR3 is TGTGCCAGCAGCTTAGGTAGGGCAGGGCAGAGAGTGAACTATGGCTACACCTTC.

The chain uses TRBV7-9 and TRBJ2-1, with D maybe TRBD2 (5 bases). This CDR3 has 15 amino acids. V lost 0 bases and J 0 bases, leaving 6 bases between the germline ends. Germline V gene sequence: CDR1 SEHNR, CDR2 FQNEAQ (reference sequence). The CDR3, as DNA: TGTGCCAGCAGCTTAGCGGGGAGCTCCTACAATGAGCAGTTCTTC. This translates into CASSLAGSSYNEQFF.

The chain has TRBV19 and TRBJ1-1; D unclear. CDR3 length: 15 residues. CDR1 and CDR2 from the germline V gene are LNHDA and SQIVND (reference sequence). Trimming pared 0 bases from V and 4 bases from J, leaving 12 bases between. The CDR3 spells CASSIEGGMFTEAFF. The CDR3 region has the DNA TGTGCCAGTAGTATAGAGGGAGGGATGTTCACTGAAGCTTTCTTT.

The chain has TRBV6-1 and TRBJ1-2; 9 nucleotides line up with TRBD1. The junction had 9 bases not matched to a gene; V was cut back by 6 bases and J by 4 bases. This CDR3 is 15 amino acids long. Germline lookup yields CDR1 MNHNS and CDR2 SASEGT. The CDR3, as DNA: TGTGCCAGCAGGGGGCCGGGACAGGGCACCTATGGCTACACCTTC. This translates into CASRGPGQGTYGYTF.

V and J are TRBV4-1 and TRBJ1-1, with 7 nucleotides matching TRBD1. Germline V CDR1 and CDR2: MGHRA, YSYEKL. The CDR3 is 13 residues long. The V gene end was trimmed by 2 bases and the J gene end by 7 bases; junction bases not matched to a gene: 4. The CDR3 sequence: CASSQRTGFEAFF. The CDR3 DNA is TGCGCCAGCAGCCAAAGGACAGGTTTTGAAGCTTTCTTT.

The V and J genes are TRBV2 and TRBJ2-1; 12 bases line up with TRBD1. This CDR3 has 14 residues. V lost 6 bases to trimming and J lost 8 bases; unmatched junction nucleotides: 5. CDR1 is SNHLY, CDR2 FYNNEI, per germline. The CDR3 region has the DNA TGTGCCAGCAGCCGGGACAGGGGGCGTGATGAGCAGTTCTTC. Protein product: CASSRDRGRDEQFF.

This chain connects TRBV29-1 to TRBJ1-4; perhaps TRBD1 as D (6 bases). Germline-derived CDR1 and CDR2 are SQVTM and ANQGSEA. The CDR3 loop spans 14 amino acids. Trimming took 6 bases from V and 0 from J, leaving 11 bases between them. The CDR3 spells CSVADRTTNEKLFF. The CDR3 DNA follows: TGCAGCGTCGCAGACAGGACAACTAATGAAAAACTGTTTTTT.

This clone turned up a few times. The chain recombines TRBV4-1 with TRBJ1-2, with D possibly being TRBD1 (6 bases). CDR1 and CDR2 (germline): MGHRA, YSYEKL. This CDR3 has 14 residues. V lost 2 bases, J lost 3 bases, and 10 bases lay in between. CDR3 bases: TGCGCCAGCAGCCAACAGGGGATGGACTATGGCTACACCTTC. It specifies CASSQQGMDYGYTF.

CDR3: CASSLFSGRGTDTQYF. The CDR3, as DNA: TGTGCCAGCAGCTTATTTTCGGGCAGGGGCACAGATACGCAGTATTTT. This chain uses TRBV11-2 with TRBJ2-3, with a tentative D call TRBD1 (5 bases). With 2 bases removed from V and 1 base from J, the gap between germline ends came to 13 bases. This CDR3 is 16 amino acids long. CDR1 is SGHAT, CDR2 FQNNGV, per germline.

J is TRBJ2-1 and V is TRBV6-1; weak D call: TRBD2 (11 bases). CDR1 MNHNS and CDR2 SASEGT come from the germline V gene. V shed 3 bases and J shed 5 bases, with 20 bases lying between them. The CDR3 contains 17 residues. The CDR3 protein is CASSEASGGTGDNEQFF. CDR3 in DNA: TGTGCCAGCAGTGAGGCTAGCGGGGGGACAGGGGACAATGAGCAGTTCTTC.

The V call is TRBV7-2, the J call TRBJ2-3; TRBD2 aligns across 9 bases. Germline V gene sequence: CDR1 SGHTA, CDR2 FQGNSA. The CDR3 consists of 15 residues. V was clipped by 5 bases and J by 5 bases; unmatched bases: 8. CDR3 in DNA: TGTGCCAGCAGCCTTATAGCGGGAGCGGGAGATACGCAGTATTTT. It translates to CASSLIAGAGDTQYF.

The V and J genes are TRBV10-1 and TRBJ2-1, with 9 bases matching TRBD1. CDR3 length equals 14 residues. With V trimmed by 7 bases and J by 7 bases, 8 bases remained unmatched. The V gene's germline CDR1 is WNHNN and CDR2 SYGVQD (reference sequence). CDR3 amino acids: CASTEQGAPNEQFF. Here the CDR3 DNA reads TGCGCCAGCACTGAACAGGGGGCGCCGAATGAGCAGTTCTTC.

The chain employs TRBV5-1 and TRBJ2-2, with 8 bases lining up with TRBD1. Germline V lookup: CDR1 SGHRS, CDR2 YFSETQ. The CDR3 contains 15 residues. With V trimmed by 4 bases and J by 6 bases, 8 bases remained unmatched. The CDR3 region has the DNA TGCGCCAGCAGCCTGCGGACAGGGATGGCCGGGGAGCTGTTTTTT. Protein sequence: CASSLRTGMAGELFF.

The gene calls are TRBV14 and TRBJ1-2, with a possible D match to TRBD1 (5 bases). The CDR3 contains 15 residues. Germline V gives CDR1 SGHDN, CDR2 FVKESK. V dropped 4 bases and J dropped 0 bases, with 12 bases sitting between them. The CDR3 loop reads CASSPGGSTNYGYTF. The DNA for the CDR3 is TGTGCCAGCAGCCCCGGGGGGTCGACTAACTATGGCTACACCTTC.

The chain couples TRBV27 to TRBJ1-2, with TRBD1 matching over 8 bases. The CDR3 runs 13 residues. V shed 3 bases and J 7 bases; nucleotides not matched to a gene: 4. Germline loops: CDR1 MNHEY, CDR2 SMNVEV (reference sequence). The CDR3 sequence is CASSLTGAGGYTF. The CDR3 bases are TGTGCCAGCAGTTTGACAGGGGCGGGTGGCTACACCTTC.

The chain carries TRBV27 and TRBJ2-3, with TRBD2 identical over 11 bases. The V gene end was trimmed by 5 bases and the J gene end by 4 bases; junction bases not matched to a gene: 14. Germline V CDR1 and CDR2: MNHEY, SMNVEV (reference sequence). The CDR3 is made up of 18 amino acids. CDR3 nucleotide sequence: TGTGCCAGCAGTCTACCGATTATAGCGGGAGGGGTCTCAGATACGCAGTATTTT. Its translation: CASSLPIIAGGVSDTQYF.

The chain combines TRBV5-1 with TRBJ2-7; 10 bases match TRBD2. The CDR3 has 15 residues. CDR1 SGHRS and CDR2 YFSETQ come from the germline V gene. V lost 4 bases to trimming and J lost 2 bases; unmatched junction nucleotides: 6. The CDR3 spells CASSPTSGVPYEQYF. CDR3 nucleotides: TGCGCCAGCAGCCCCACTAGCGGGGTACCCTACGAGCAGTACTTC.

The chain employs TRBV7-8 and TRBJ2-2, with D possibly TRBD1 on 6 matching bases. V was clipped by 5 bases and J by 1 base, with 20 bases between them. The CDR3 totals 18 residues. Per the germline V gene, CDR1 is SGHVS and CDR2 is FQNEAQ. The CDR3 bases are TGTGCCAGCAGCCCGGAGTGGAGAGGGACAAGGAACACCGGGGAGCTGTTTTTT. Protein sequence: CASSPEWRGTRNTGELFF.